This T cell receptor (beta chain) is from a study of cytomegalovirus exposure and HLA in healthy donors (TCRdb year 2017). General notes on the study: An earlier analysis of around 600 of the donors reported 250 to 300 Gb of sequence data and 100 million to 140 million unique TCR beta sequences from 190 million or so T cells. The T cell repertoires of some 670 subjects were profiled by immunosequencing and related to cytomegalovirus serostatus. An early release covering 550 to 700 HLA-typed donors comprised about 310 gigabases of sequencing data and tens of millions of unique TCR sequences. Of the roughly 400 genotyped donors, around 81% fell in the genetic ancestry cluster associated with self-reported Caucasian donors. The number of donors typed differed by locus, with roughly 620-640 for A, B, C, DRB1 and DQB1, 522 for DQA1, about 610 for DPA1, and about 450 for DPB1. In a later analysis, previously published TCR beta repertoires from about 670 donors were re-analyzed and high-resolution HLA genotyping was added so that TCR occurrence patterns could be studied. The study was designed to test whether signatures of past pathogen exposure could be identified by cataloging public T cell receptors. On average, about 200,000 unique TCR beta nucleotide sequences were sequenced per donor among several hundred genotyped donors of the cohort, with 15% to 20% of those sequences being non-productive. Along with the approximately 650-subject first cohort, a separate validation cohort of around 120 different subjects was used. Donor age, sex, ethnicity and CMV serostatus were compiled together with the repertoire data. All discovery cohort repertoires had been generated on a single sequencing platform. In the later analysis, no new phenotypic data were used to find candidate immune exposures; instead, reliance was placed on TCR beta sequences and their occurrence across donors. In an earlier analysis of 587 of the donors, high-throughput TCR beta sequencing was used to judge whether each TCR beta V gene segment behaved as functional or pseudogenic. High-throughput TCR immunosequencing, statistical association of individual TCRs with disease status, and machine learning were combined to predict cytomegalovirus infection status. Genome-wide SNP genotypes for about 55% of the roughly 670 donors were used in a later genetic analysis, which treated that subset as a discovery cohort. HLA typing covered class I and class II loci at four-digit resolution. About 5 DR-DQ haplotypes were handled as single units for association and clustering, since linkage in the cohort was strong.

The library was prepared using the immunoSEQ multiplex PCR assay. A mixture of 60 forward primers for TCR Vbeta segments and 13 reverse primers for TCR Jbeta segments was used in the multiplex PCR. The CDR3 region of rearranged TCR beta genes was amplified from genomic DNA by a multiplex PCR assay. The Illumina HiSeq System was used to sequence the amplified TCR beta libraries as 87-base-pair reads. As for the authors' bioinformatics: In a later analysis, tens of millions of unique TCR beta chains were counted across the 500 to 700 repertoires, and about 10 million of these chains were shared by at least two donors. To remove PCR and sequencing errors, raw reads were error-corrected and collapsed into unique sequences using a nearest-neighbor algorithm that merged closely related sequences. Alignment of CDR3 sequences to IMGT reference sequences was used to assign V, D and J gene segments. For a sequence to be retained, at least a six-nucleotide match to both a V gene segment and a J gene segment was required. Rearrangements were called productive when the CDR3 lacked stop codons and stayed in frame with V and J; all others were non-productive. Following IMGT convention, CDR3 was defined as the stretch from the second conserved V-encoded cysteine up to the conserved J-encoded phenylalanine. In an earlier analysis of approximately 500 of the donors, sequences lacking an unambiguous match to a single V gene segment were excluded. An earlier analysis of 587 of the donors classified V segments as functional when productive rearrangements were above 56.7% and as segregating when the standard deviation between donors was above 5%. A statistical classification framework was built to diagnose cytomegalovirus status from the catalog of TCR beta chain sequences. V and J gene assignment, in a later analysis, came from comparing TCR nucleotide sequences with IMGT/GENE-DB human TR gene sequences. In a later analysis, CDR3 sequences and most-parsimonious VDJ recombination scenarios were assigned using the TCRdist pipeline. In a later analysis, each TCR beta chain was defined by its CDR3 amino acid sequence together with its V-gene family, and reads without a unique V-gene family were excluded. To address suspected cross-contamination and a sequencing artifact, a later analysis removed a few hundred highly shared, low-generation-probability nucleotide sequences. In a later analysis, a clonal expansion index was calculated for each public chain from normalized within-repertoire ranks of inferred template counts. In a later analysis, generation probabilities were computed with a VDJ recombination model fitted to out-of-frame rearrangements, and the resulting probabilities were checked against IGoR. A later analysis scored TCR-TCR, TCR-HLA and TCR-CMV co-occurrence with hypergeometric tests, applying a repertoire-size bias correction to TCR pairs. A later analysis estimated false discovery rates by permuting HLA or CMV assignments 20 times. In a later analysis, co-occurring TCRs were grouped with DBSCAN, and TCRdist sequence similarity was added when clustering was performed within HLA-allele-positive subsets. Repertoires with fewer than 30,000 or more than 120,000 public chains were left out of co-occurrence clustering, as were about five repertoires with anomalous nucleotide sharing. The table comes from immuneACCESS by way of TCRdb, which keeps in-frame sequences with V and J called. Part of the clones is missing from these tables; in studies checked, under half for an unresolved V gene and the rest for unknown reasons. V, J and clone size are taken as reported in that table, and D and trimming were inferred from the DNA itself. The sample table includes under 130,000 clones. Less than 4% of the sample rests with the top ten.

On this clone itself: Its antigen specificity is not known.

The study at large found these results: In an earlier analysis of some 550 of the donors, most TCR beta V segments were observed in productive rearrangements about 87% or about 30% of the time, broadly matching IMGT annotations. For the cohort, immune exposure information was limited to CMV serostatus. Roughly uniform sequencing depth across donors was assumed in presence/absence analyses, although this assumption may not hold. The authors suggested that the approach could potentially be generalized to other disease states and immunological phenotypes. HLA typing was unavailable for some donors at each locus, so association tests used only the typed subset. Because counts were too low, roughly 16 rarely observed V segments, including chromosome 9 orphons, were excluded from the earlier analysis of 587 of the donors. Some IMGT-functional V segments, including TRBV6-2 and TRBV6-3, could not be distinguished by the 87-base-pair reads and were therefore excluded. Most TCR sequences were observed very rarely across donors, whereas some public TCRs were present in many individuals. The cohort was sequenced for TCR beta chains only, and without alpha or paired-chain data the features that could be detected were limited. Correlated functional status among segregating V segments might reflect linkage disequilibrium, but an unknown experimental factor could not be ruled out. The study listed 170 or so TCR beta chains as associated with cytomegalovirus. When HLA alleles, especially DR and DQ, strongly co-occurred, TCR associations were difficult to assign to individual alleles. At a false discovery rate of 0.05, a later analysis linked 15,000 to 20,000 TCR beta sequences to specific HLA alleles. In vitro tests confirmed that a few of the cytomegalovirus-associated TCR beta chains recognize cytomegalovirus antigens. Compared with equally common non-associated chains, HLA-associated TCR beta chains in a later analysis were more clonally expanded and had lower generation probabilities. According to a later genetic analysis, donors in an Asian-associated ancestry cluster had fewer N-insertions in productive TCRs than the approximately 630-donor mean. The classifier was reported to diagnose cytomegalovirus status with high specificity and sensitivity in both the original cohort and the validation cohort. A further reported finding was that TCR beta sequences accurately predicted the HLA-A and HLA-B alleles for most subjects in the first cohort. In a later analysis, TCR association rates were found to vary across HLA loci, with the most associated TCRs seen for DRB1 alleles and the fewest for HLA-C alleles. A later genetic analysis associated a missense DCLRE1C variant with V-gene and J-gene trimming of TCR beta chains, and an independent cohort replicated the association. In a later analysis, most CMV-associated TCR beta chains were found to appear HLA-restricted, with HLA associations seemingly driven largely by CMV exposure. Several of the top co-occurrence clusters appeared to be linked to parvovirus B19, influenza, CMV and Epstein-Barr virus, according to a later analysis. The sequencing pipeline was judged likely to have produced a cluster of highly shared sequence variants as a technical artifact.

The germline V gene (reference sequence) sets CDR1 to LNHNV and CDR2 to YYDKDF. Measured from the cysteine to the phenylalanine, the CDR3 is 15 residues long. Only CDR3 DNA remains: 45 bases, in frame from the first base. V is trimmed back by 1 base and J by 6 bases, and the junction contains 6 bases that no gene match accounts for. In total, roughly 670 healthy bone marrow donors made up the cohort. All cohort members were sampled while nominally healthy, although unrecorded immune exposures were likely present. The donor tested CMV seronegative and was one of the 352 seronegative cohort members. A peripheral blood sample was collected from each donor, and TCR beta sequencing was performed on peripheral blood mononuclear cells. Genomic DNA was extracted from the blood cell samples with the Qiagen DNeasy Blood Extraction Kit.

The TCR comes from a man aged 35 to 55 in good health and CMV-seronegative. The receptor chain draws on TRBV15 and TRBJ1-1; 9 bases in the middle match TRBD1. Sequences were obtained from PBMCs. CDR3 protein: CATSRVTGGKPEAFF. The nucleotide sequence is TGTGCCACCAGCAGAGTTACAGGGGGCAAGCCTGAAGCTTTCTTT. With all but the CDR3 taken from the reference TRBV15 and TRBJ1-1 genes, the full variable domain is: DAMVIQNPRYQVTQFGKPVTLSCSQTLNHNVMYWYQQKSSQAPKLLFHYYDKDFNNEADTPDNFQSRRPNTSFCFLDIRSPGLGDTAMYLCATSRVTGGKPEAFFGQGTRLTVV.